This entry features one T cell receptor beta chain sequence. What it binds is not known. Targeted sequencing depth ranged from 1 in 200,000 to 1 in 1 million T cells. Assay: immunoSEQ multiplex PCR; the TCRdb copy retains only in-frame clones and omits some. The table shows roughly 220,000 clones, with 79% occurring only once. CDR3 size: 13 residues. Trimming left V 3 bases short and J 1 base short, with 6 bases between. The germline CDR1 and CDR2 sequences are SGHTA and FQGNSA. The sample is drawn from a study of cytotoxic CD8 clonotypes in ibrutinib-treated CLL. Study background: Response samples were obtained once patients had received a median about 12 months of treatment, range 6 to 36. Overall study findings and caveats: The study found clonality rose at ibrutinib response, then fell toward baseline at progression.

The clonotype was recovered from a human donor with chronic lymphocytic leukemia. The source material was PBMCs, sampled after 12 months of ibrutinib treatment. The genes are TRBV7-2 and TRBJ1-1; D gene ambiguous. CDR3 residues: CASSLGRNTEAFF. In nucleotides, the CDR3 is TGTGCCAGCAGCTTGGGGAGGAACACTGAAGCTTTCTTT.